The 17 T cell receptor beta chains listed next were all sequenced from one sample in a study of cytomegalovirus exposure and HLA in healthy donors. Here immunoSEQ multiplex PCR was the method, and the copy in TCRdb shows in-frame clones only, minus some. The data hold around 170,000 clones, with 88% observed a single time. Sequenced sample: PBMCs. These receptors all stem from a man younger than 35 in good health and CMV-seronegative.

The chain recombines TRBV5-1 with TRBJ1-1; possible D gene TRBD1, 6 bases. This CDR3 is built from 15 residues. V was pared by 2 bases and J by 2 bases, with 13 bases between. CDR1 is SGHRS, CDR2 YFSETQ, per germline. The CDR3 bases are TGCGCCAGCAGCTTTACAGGGATCCAAAACACTGAAGCTTTCTTT. It codes for CASSFTGIQNTEAFF. The full variable domain, rest sourced from reference TRBV5-1 and TRBJ1-1, is KAGVTQTPRYLIKTRGQQVTLSCSPISGHRSVSWYQQTPGQGLQFLFEYFSETQRNKGNFPGRFSGRQFSNSRSEMNVSTLELGDSALYLCASSFTGIQNTEAFFGQGTRLTVV.

The sample holds a few counts of this clone. This CDR3 is CSASDSRELFF. The CDR3 bases are TGCAGTGCTAGCGACTCCAGGGAGCTGTTTTTT. The V and J genes are TRBV20-1 and TRBJ2-2; D is unresolved. Germline CDR1 reads DFQATT; CDR2 reads SNEGSKA (reference sequence). V shed 3 bases and J shed 9 bases, with 8 bases lying between them. The CDR3 consists of 11 residues.

The genes are TRBV28 and TRBJ2-7; D uncertain. The CDR3 is made up of 14 amino acids. In germline, CDR1 is MDHEN, CDR2 SYDVKM. V was trimmed by 5 bases and J by 0 bases, leaving 11 bases between them. The CDR3 coding sequence is TGTGCCAGCAGTCTGACACCGTCCTCCTACGAGCAGTACGTC. It specifies CASSLTPSSYEQYV.

The chain couples TRBV5-1 to TRBJ2-7; the match to TRBD1 covers 9 bases. CDR1 is SGHRS, CDR2 YFSETQ, per germline. There are 13 residues in the CDR3. The V and J ends lost 3 bases and 3 bases, in that order; junction bases with no gene match: 1. The CDR3 nucleotides read TGCGCCAGCAGCTCGGGACAGGGCTACGAGCAGTACTTC. Translation: CASSSGQGYEQYF.

V usage is TRBV2 and J usage is TRBJ2-1, with TRBD1 as a possible D gene (5 bases). There are 14 residues in the CDR3. Trimming cost V 4 bases and J 5 bases, with 12 bases left between them. Germline lookup yields CDR1 SNHLY and CDR2 FYNNEI. CDR3 nucleotide sequence: TGTGCCAGCAGTGGGGGCAGGACAAACAATGAGCAGTTCTTC. Translated, it gives CASSGGRTNNEQFF.

The gene calls are TRBV30 and TRBJ2-2, with 8 bases matching TRBD1. CDR1 is GTSNPN and CDR2 is SVGIG in the germline V gene (reference sequence). V lost 3 bases to trimming and J lost 9 bases; unmatched junction nucleotides: 9. This CDR3 comprises 14 residues. CDR3 residues: CAWSIGQGSRELFF. CDR3 DNA sequence: TGTGCCTGGAGCATTGGACAGGGATCCCGGGAGCTGTTTTTT.

V gene TRBV29-1 combines with J gene TRBJ1-1, with TRBD1 matching over 7 bases. J was trimmed by 3 bases and V by 3 bases; bases with no gene match: 7. This CDR3 contains 14 residues. Germline-derived CDR1 and CDR2 are SQVTM and ANQGSEA. CDR3 bases: TGCAGCGTTGACCGAGACAGGGCGGACACTGAAGCTTTCTTT. Its translation is CSVDRDRADTEAFF.

This clone was recorded a few times. This chain links TRBV18 with TRBJ2-2, with D possibly matching TRBD2 (6 bases). Per the germline V gene, CDR1 is KGHSH and CDR2 is LQKENI. Trimming cost V 6 bases and J 2 bases, with 13 bases left between them. CDR3 size: 15 residues. The CDR3 loop reads CASSPTGVNTGELFF. The DNA of the CDR3 is TGTGCCAGCTCTCCGACGGGGGTTAACACCGGGGAGCTGTTTTTT.

The rearrangement links TRBV5-1 to TRBJ2-1, with a tentative D call TRBD2 (5 bases). The germline V gene has CDR1 SGHRS and CDR2 YFSETQ. This CDR3 contains 14 residues. Trimming stripped 7 bases from V and 0 bases from J, with 11 bases between. CDR3 sequence (DNA): TGCGCCAGCGGGGTGGGAGTCTCCTACAATGAGCAGTTCTTC. Translated: CASGVGVSYNEQFF.

The chain recombines TRBV28 with TRBJ1-2; TRBD1 agrees at 7 bases. The CDR3 loop spans 16 amino acids. The germline V gene encodes CDR1 MDHEN and CDR2 SYDVKM. J gave up 2 bases and V 6 bases, and 12 bases lay outside the gene matches. The CDR3 coding sequence is TGTGCCAGCAGCCAATCCCCGGGACAGTTAAACTATGGCTACACCTTC. This codes for CASSQSPGQLNYGYTF.

The gene calls are TRBV5-4 and TRBJ2-2; 7 nucleotides match TRBD1. Germline CDR1 and CDR2: SGHNT and YYREEE (reference sequence). The length of the CDR3 is 18 residues. Trimming took 1 base from V and 2 from J; bases not matched to a gene: 11. The CDR3 DNA reads as TGTGCCAGCAGCTTGTTAATGAAGACAGGGATAAACACCGGGGAGCTGTTTTTT. It codes for CASSLLMKTGINTGELFF. Full variable domain (missing parts from reference TRBV5-4 and TRBJ2-2): ETGVTQSPTHLIKTRGQQVTLRCSSQSGHNTVSWYQQALGQGPQFIFQYYREEENGRGNFPPRFSGLQFPNYSSELNVNALELDDSALYLCASSLLMKTGINTGELFFGEGSRLTVL.

The rearrangement links TRBV4-3 to TRBJ2-1; 10 bases line up with TRBD2. The CDR3 is made up of 16 amino acids. The germline CDR1 and CDR2 sequences are LGHNA and YSLEER. With V trimmed by 0 bases and J by 4 bases, 3 bases remained unmatched. The chain's CDR3 is CASSQDRAGGYNEQFF. The CDR3 DNA reads TGCGCCAGCAGCCAAGATCGAGCGGGAGGGTACAATGAGCAGTTCTTC.

This clone appeared a single time. The chain uses TRBV7-2 and TRBJ2-2; D may be TRBD2 (6 bases). Germline V gene data show CDR1 as SGHTA and CDR2 as FQGNSA. V was clipped by 0 bases and J by 6 bases, with 11 bases between them. This CDR3 has 15 amino acids. The CDR3 here is CASSLAGGGSGELFF. The CDR3 DNA is TGTGCCAGCAGCTTAGCGGGAGGAGGATCCGGGGAGCTGTTTTTT.

The chain links TRBV28 to TRBJ2-7; possible D gene TRBD1, 5 bases. Between the trimmed V and J ends, which lost 5 bases and 1 base, there was a span of 9 bases. Germline V gives CDR1 MDHEN, CDR2 SYDVKM. This CDR3 comprises 13 residues. The CDR3 sequence is CASSGALSYEQYF. The CDR3 region has the DNA TGTGCCAGCAGTGGGGCCCTATCCTACGAGCAGTACTTC.

The gene calls are TRBV11-2 and TRBJ2-3, with a possible D match to TRBD1 (5 bases). The CDR3 is 15 residues long. The V and J ends lost 0 bases and 7 bases respectively, with 14 bases between them. From germline, CDR1 is SGHAT and CDR2 FQNNGV. CDR3 residues: CASSLDTRQGHTQYF. The CDR3 bases are TGTGCCAGCAGCTTAGATACCCGGCAGGGCCATACGCAGTATTTT.

The chain employs TRBV4-1 and TRBJ2-3, with D possibly TRBD1 on 6 matching bases. Germline V gene lookup returns CDR1 MGHRA and CDR2 YSYEKL. V lost 2 bases and J 4 bases, leaving 22 bases between the germline ends. The CDR3 is made up of 18 amino acids. The CDR3 DNA reads as TGCGCCAGCAGCCAACAGATGCGCCTAAACCAGGGGTCAGATACGCAGTATTTT. Translated: CASSQQMRLNQGSDTQYF.

The chain carries TRBV7-9 and TRBJ1-2; D call uncertain. Germline V gives CDR1 SEHNR, CDR2 FQNEAQ (reference sequence). Trimming pared 4 bases from V and 8 bases from J, leaving 17 bases between. The CDR3 length is 14 residues. The CDR3 is CASSSEGSGSGYTF. In DNA form, the CDR3 reads TGTGCCAGCAGCTCGGAAGGATCTGGGAGCGGCTACACCTTC.